Below, 5 T cell receptor beta chains from the same sample are listed, as sequenced in a study of blood T cell repertoires in COVID-19. Assay: immunoSEQ multiplex PCR; the TCRdb copy retains only in-frame clones and omits some. The sample lists some 240,000 clones, 90% occurring once. The sequencing sample was made of peripheral blood. The source of these receptors is a woman aged 55-75 years with COVID-19, enrolled during active disease.

The chain has TRBV2 and TRBJ1-1, with D unclear. Germline lookup yields CDR1 SNHLY and CDR2 FYNNEI. The V end was cut by 8 bases, the J end by 1 base, with 11 bases between. The CDR3 totals 13 residues. The DNA for the CDR3 is TGTGCCAGCGGCATTTTCGCGAACACTGAAGCTTTCTTT. This translates into CASGIFANTEAFF.

In DNA, the CDR3 is TGTGCCAGCAGTGAAGGGACAGTGGATGGCTTACAGCCCCAGCATTTT. It encodes CASSEGTVDGLQPQHF. V is TRBV6-1 and J is TRBJ1-5; D perhaps matches TRBD1 (6 bases). The CDR3 runs 16 residues. V lost 1 base and J 7 bases, leaving 17 bases between the germline ends. CDR1 and CDR2 (germline): MNHNS, SASEGT.

This clone was counted between two and nine times. The chain joins TRBV3-1 (or the pseudogene TRBV3-2) to TRBJ2-3, with TRBD2 matching 11 bases. J was trimmed by 3 bases and V by 4 bases; bases with no gene match: 0. CDR1 LGHDT and CDR2 YNNKEL come from the germline V gene (reference sequence). There are 14 residues in the CDR3. CDR3 nucleotide sequence: TGTGCCAGCAGCCCTAGCGGGGGGACAGATACGCAGTATTTT. As protein: CASSPSGGTDTQYF.

CDR3 sequence reads: CASGDTQSTDTQYF. The CDR3 region has the DNA TGTGCCAGTGGGGACACCCAAAGCACAGATACGCAGTATTTT. The chain recombines TRBV9 with TRBJ2-3, with D tentatively TRBD1 (6 bases). This CDR3 spans 14 amino acids. Germline V CDR1 and CDR2: SGDLS, YYNGEE. The V end lost 8 bases, the J end lost 0 bases, and 13 bases lay between the germline ends. The full variable domain, completed using reference TRBV9 and TRBJ2-3, is DSGVTQTPKHLITATGQRVTLRCSPRSGDLSVYWYQQSLDQGLQFLIQYYNGEERAKGNILERFSAQQFPDLHSELNLSSLELGDSALYFCASGDTQSTDTQYFGPGTRLTVL.

The genes are TRBV15 and TRBJ1-5; TRBD1 matches 7 bases. The CDR3 sequence is 15 residues long. Germline CDR1 LNHNV, CDR2 YYDKDF (reference sequence). J was trimmed by 7 bases and V by 0 bases; bases with no gene match: 6. CDR3 coding DNA: TGTGCCACCAGCAGAGATCGGGCAGGGGGACAGCCCCAGCATTTT. Its protein product is CATSRDRAGGQPQHF. Complete variable domain (other parts from reference TRBV15 and TRBJ1-5): DAMVIQNPRYQVTQFGKPVTLSCSQTLNHNVMYWYQQKSSQAPKLLFHYYDKDFNNEADTPDNFQSRRPNTSFCFLDIRSPGLGDTAMYLCATSRDRAGGQPQHFGDGTRLSIL.